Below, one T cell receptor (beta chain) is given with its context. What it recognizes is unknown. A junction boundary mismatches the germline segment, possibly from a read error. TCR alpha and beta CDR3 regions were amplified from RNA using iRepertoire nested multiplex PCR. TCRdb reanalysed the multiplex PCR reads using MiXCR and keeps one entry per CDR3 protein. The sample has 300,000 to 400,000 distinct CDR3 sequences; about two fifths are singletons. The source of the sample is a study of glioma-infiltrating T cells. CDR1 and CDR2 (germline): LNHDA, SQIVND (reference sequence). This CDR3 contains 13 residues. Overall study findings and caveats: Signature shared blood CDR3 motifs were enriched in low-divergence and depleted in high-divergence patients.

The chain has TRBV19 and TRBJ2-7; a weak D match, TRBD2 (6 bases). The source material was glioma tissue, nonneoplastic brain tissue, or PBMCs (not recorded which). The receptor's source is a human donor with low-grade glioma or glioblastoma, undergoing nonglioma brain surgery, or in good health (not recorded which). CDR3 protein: CASSPGGIYEEYF. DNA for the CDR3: TGTGCCAGCAGTCCCGGGGGAATTTACGAGGAGTACTTC.